This entry concerns a single TCR beta chain. What it binds is unknown. The sample is drawn from a study of T cells in narcolepsy. Study summary: Enrolled donors included narcolepsy type 1 or type 2 patients and healthy controls. Points from the study as a whole: Some memory CD4+ repertoires had no autoreactive clone sequences.

The CDR3 has 13 residues. Trimming stripped 2 bases from V and 4 bases from J, with 8 bases between. The V gene's germline CDR1 is SGHTA and CDR2 FQGNSA. Using immunoSEQ multiplex PCR, the repertoire was profiled, and TCRdb retains in-frame clones only, with some absent. The sample yields about 25,000 clones, about four fifths seen once. The sequence came from a human donor with narcolepsy. The chain combines TRBV7-2 with TRBJ1-2; possible D gene TRBD1, 6 bases. Sequencing input: CD45RA- memory CD4+ T cells from PBMCs. As DNA, the CDR3 is TGTGCCAGCAGCTTAACAGGGTCCTATGGCTACACCTTC. It specifies CASSLTGSYGYTF.